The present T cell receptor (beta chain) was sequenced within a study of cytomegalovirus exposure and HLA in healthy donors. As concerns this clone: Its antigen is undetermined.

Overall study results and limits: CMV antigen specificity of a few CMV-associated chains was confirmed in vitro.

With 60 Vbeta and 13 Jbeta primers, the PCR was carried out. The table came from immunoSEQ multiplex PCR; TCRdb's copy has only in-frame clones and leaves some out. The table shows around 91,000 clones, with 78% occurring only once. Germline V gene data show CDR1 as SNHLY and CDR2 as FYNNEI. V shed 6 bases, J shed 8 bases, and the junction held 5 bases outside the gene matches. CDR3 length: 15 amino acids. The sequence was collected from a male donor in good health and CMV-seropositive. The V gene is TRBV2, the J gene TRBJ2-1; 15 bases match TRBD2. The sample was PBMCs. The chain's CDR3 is CASSEGLAGGYEQFF. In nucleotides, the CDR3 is TGTGCCAGCAGCGAGGGACTAGCGGGAGGTTATGAGCAGTTCTTC. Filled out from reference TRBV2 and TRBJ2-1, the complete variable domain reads EPEVTQTPSHQVTQMGQEVILRCVPISNHLYFYWYRQILGQKVEFLVSFYNNEISEKSEIFDDQFSVERPDGSNFTLKIRSTKLEDSAMYFCASSEGLAGGYEQFFGPGTRLTVL.